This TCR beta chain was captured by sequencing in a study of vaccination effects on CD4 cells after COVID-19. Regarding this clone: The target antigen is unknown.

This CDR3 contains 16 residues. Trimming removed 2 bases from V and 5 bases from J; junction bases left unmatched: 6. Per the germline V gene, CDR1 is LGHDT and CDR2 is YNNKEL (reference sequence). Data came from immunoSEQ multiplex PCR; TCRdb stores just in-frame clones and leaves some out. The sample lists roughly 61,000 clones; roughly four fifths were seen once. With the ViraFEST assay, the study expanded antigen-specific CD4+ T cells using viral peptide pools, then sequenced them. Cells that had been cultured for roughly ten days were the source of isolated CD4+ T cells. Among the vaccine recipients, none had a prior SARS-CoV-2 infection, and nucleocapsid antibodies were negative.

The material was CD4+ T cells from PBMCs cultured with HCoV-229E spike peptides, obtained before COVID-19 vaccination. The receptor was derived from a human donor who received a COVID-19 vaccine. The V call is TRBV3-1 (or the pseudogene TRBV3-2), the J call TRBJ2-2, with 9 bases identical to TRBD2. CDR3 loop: CASSQLGLAATGELFF. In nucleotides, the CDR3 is TGTGCCAGCAGCCAATTGGGACTAGCAGCTACCGGGGAGCTGTTTTTT.